The T cell receptor (beta chain) described here comes from a study of blood T cells in healthy people across ages. Using a J-beta primer mix together with a sample-barcoded 5' primer, a second PCR was run for roughly 6 to 12 cycles. TCRdb fed the 5' RACE reads into MiXCR, producing one record per CDR3 protein. The sample includes about 800,000 distinct CDR3 sequences, 20% to 25% seen only once; the top ten take approximately 3.7%. The CDR3 runs to 17 residues. Germline loops: CDR1 SEHNR, CDR2 FQNEAQ (reference sequence). V was clipped by 5 bases and J by 3 bases; unmatched bases: 11. Points from the study as a whole: Expanded clonotype changes were possibly confounded by unknown donor CMV status.

In its sample, this clonotype was seen once. Its antigen is currently unknown. The sample was also linked to a second study, of T cells of mothers and their children. That investigation notes: The TCR beta CDR3 read count exceeded 8.5 million for each mother and was about 2.7 million for each child. Overlap measured in related mother-child pairs was slightly, non-significantly higher than in unrelated pairs.

Sequenced material: blood. This TCR derives from a boy between 10 and 17 years old in good health. The chain carries TRBV7-9 and TRBJ2-5; TRBD2 matches at 11 bases. The CDR3, as DNA: TGTGCCAGCAGCCCTTTAGCGGGAGGGCTTTCAGAAGAGACCCAGTACTTC. It yields the protein CASSPLAGGLSEETQYF.